The 8 T cell receptor beta chains presented below share a single source sample, sequenced in a study of vaccination and CD4 T cells after COVID-19. Treatment defined: approximately nine-day PBMC culture with coronavirus spike peptide pools or control peptides (ViraFEST assay). Pre-COVID-19 pandemic sampling (2011-2018) yielded the unexposed donor's CD4+ T cells. The Oncomine TCR Beta short-read assay sequenced DNA from cultured CD4+ T cells. DNA came from CD4+ T cells after culture. Each CDR3 protein gets one entry after TCRdb re-called the PCR reads with MiXCR. The sample yields roughly 6,800 distinct CDR3 sequences, 33% seen once. Their antigens are not known. The sequencing sample was made of CD4+ T cells from blood, cultured in vitro. The origin of the receptors is a human donor in good health.

V and J are TRBV7-9 and TRBJ2-7; 15 positions agree with TRBD2. Germline V lookup: CDR1 SEHNR, CDR2 FQNEAQ (reference sequence). V was clipped by 2 bases and J by 7 bases; unmatched bases: 3. The CDR3 consists of 15 residues. CDR3 nucleotides: TGTGCCAGCAGCTTATTGGGACTAGCGGGGGGAGAGCAGTACTTC. Its protein product is CASSLLGLAGGEQYF. Together with reference TRBV7-9 and TRBJ2-7, the CDR3 gives the full variable domain: DTGVSQNPRHKITKRGQNVTFRCDPISEHNRLYWYRQTLGQGPEFLTYFQNEAQLEKSRLLSDRFSAERPKGSFSTLEIQRTEQGDSAMYLCASSLLGLAGGEQYFGPGTRLTVT.

The rearrangement links TRBV7-9 to TRBJ1-1, with no clear D. Deletions cut 5 bases from V and 4 bases from J, with 14 bases between. The CDR3 runs to 14 residues. In germline, CDR1 is SEHNR, CDR2 FQNEAQ (reference sequence). CDR3 sequence: CASSPYLTATEAFF. For the CDR3, the DNA is TGTGCCAGCAGCCCTTACTTGACTGCCACTGAAGCTTTCTTT. The whole variable domain, filled in from reference TRBV7-9 and TRBJ1-1, reads DTGVSQNPRHKITKRGQNVTFRCDPISEHNRLYWYRQTLGQGPEFLTYFQNEAQLEKSRLLSDRFSAERPKGSFSTLEIQRTEQGDSAMYLCASSPYLTATEAFFGQGTRLTVV.

This rearrangement joins TRBV6-1 to TRBJ2-7, with 8 bases aligning to TRBD1. The V gene's germline CDR1 is MNHNS and CDR2 SASEGT. The length of the CDR3 is 13 residues. V shed 6 bases and J 3 bases; nucleotides not matched to a gene: 4. CDR3 amino acids: CASRRTGNYEQYF. The CDR3 region has the DNA TGTGCCAGCAGGAGGACAGGGAACTACGAGCAGTACTTC.

This rearrangement joins TRBV20-1 to TRBJ2-3; D is uncertain. The V end lost 4 bases, the J end lost 2 bases, and 10 bases lay between the germline ends. The length of the CDR3 is 13 residues. The V gene's germline CDR1 is DFQATT and CDR2 SNEGSKA (reference sequence). CDR3 bases: TGCAGTGCTACAGACACCTACACAGATACGCAGTATTTT. This sequence encodes CSATDTYTDTQYF.

This sequence joins TRBV25-1 and TRBJ1-2; D is perhaps TRBD1 (5 bases). The V gene lost 4 bases and the J gene lost 7 bases, with 13 bases spanning the gap. This CDR3 has 13 residues. Looked up from germline, CDR1 is MGHDK and CDR2 is SYGVNS. CDR3: CASSAREVSGYTF. The CDR3 DNA reads as TGTGCCAGCAGTGCCAGGGAGGTTAGTGGCTACACCTTC.

This clonotype was picked up one time. The chain joins TRBV6-1 to TRBJ2-2; 8 bases match TRBD2. Germline V gene lookup returns CDR1 MNHNS and CDR2 SASEGT. The CDR3 is 12 amino acids. The V and J ends lost 11 bases and 7 bases, in that order; junction bases with no gene match: 6. CDR3: CAGGLAGGELFF. The CDR3 coding sequence is TGTGCCGGAGGACTAGCAGGCGGGGAGCTGTTTTTT.

The V call is TRBV7-3, the J call TRBJ2-5, with D possibly being TRBD2 (6 bases). Looked up from germline, CDR1 is SGHTA and CDR2 is FQGTGA. The CDR3 runs to 15 residues. V was pared by 1 base and J by 5 bases, with 14 bases between. CDR3 amino acids: CASSLNGGMGETQYF. The CDR3 nucleotides are TGTGCCAGCAGCTTAAATGGCGGGATGGGGGAGACCCAGTACTTC.

CDR3 amino acids: CASSLPSRLAGRAGNEQFF. CDR3 nucleotides: TGTGCCAGCAGTTTACCCTCTCGCCTAGCGGGAAGGGCGGGGAATGAGCAGTTCTTC. The chain has TRBV7-9 and TRBJ2-1; 9 bases fit TRBD2. V was pared by 6 bases and J by 7 bases, with 22 bases of the junction left unmatched. Germline loops: CDR1 SEHNR, CDR2 FQNEAQ (reference sequence). The CDR3 sequence is 19 residues long.